The 20 T cell receptor beta chains listed next were all sequenced from one sample in a study of blood T cell repertoires in COVID-19. This table comes from immunoSEQ multiplex PCR, and its TCRdb copy is limited to in-frame clones, with some not included. The sample records around 30,000 clones, approximately 86% being singletons. The sequencing input was peripheral blood. The receptor source for this set is a human donor in a cohort sampled during active COVID-19. The donor label of this sample is uncertain.

The chain uses TRBV3-1 (or the pseudogene TRBV3-2) and TRBJ2-7; possibly TRBD2 for D (6 bases). CDR3 length equals 15 residues. Germline V gene sequence: CDR1 LGHDT, CDR2 YNNKEL (reference sequence). Trimming took 4 bases from V and 0 from J, leaving 13 bases between them. CDR3 loop: CASSPMGTYSYEQYF. Here the CDR3 DNA reads TGTGCCAGCAGCCCAATGGGGACTTACTCCTACGAGCAGTACTTC.

The rearrangement uses TRBV9 and TRBJ2-6, with D unclear. With 7 bases removed from V and 0 bases from J, the gap between germline ends came to 11 bases. This CDR3 spans 15 amino acids. The germline V gene has CDR1 SGDLS and CDR2 YYNGEE. CDR3 amino acids: CASSRSGSGANVLTF. DNA of the CDR3: TGTGCCAGCTCGAGGTCGGGCTCTGGGGCCAACGTCCTGACTTTC. Full variable domain (outside the CDR3, taken from reference TRBV9 and TRBJ2-6): DSGVTQTPKHLITATGQRVTLRCSPRSGDLSVYWYQQSLDQGLQFLIQYYNGEERAKGNILERFSAQQFPDLHSELNLSSLELGDSALYFCASSRSGSGANVLTFGAGSRLTVL.

The table lists this clone with a few counts. The V call is TRBV21-1, the J call TRBJ2-3; the table names TRBD2, a call not compared with the DNA. TRBV21-1 is flagged as a pseudogene. This CDR3 has 16 residues. Here the CDR3 reads CASSHFGSRGTDTQYF. Written as DNA, the CDR3 is TGTGCCAGCAGCCACTTCGGGAGCCGCGGCACAGATACGCAGTATTTT.

The chain has TRBV18 and TRBJ2-1, with 9 bases aligning to TRBD1. CDR1 and CDR2 (germline): KGHSH, LQKENI. The junction had 15 bases not matched to a gene; V was cut back by 6 bases and J by 6 bases. The CDR3 covers 17 residues. In nucleotides, the CDR3 is TGTGCCAGCTCGCGTCAGATCCGGACAGGGGACCCCAATGAGCAGTTCTTC. Translating gives CASSRQIRTGDPNEQFF.

The chain recombines TRBV5-1 with TRBJ1-2; TRBD1 aligns across 9 bases. This CDR3 has 16 amino acids. The ends lost 4 bases at V and 4 bases at J; junction bases unmatched: 11. Germline V gene data show CDR1 as SGHRS and CDR2 as YFSETQ. For the CDR3, the DNA is TGCGCCAGCAGCCAGATACAGGGGGCGCATGGCTATGGCTACACCTTC. It translates to CASSQIQGAHGYGYTF.

The chain employs TRBV5-4 and TRBJ2-3; perhaps TRBD2 as D (6 bases). Per germline, CDR1 SGHNT and CDR2 YYREEE (reference sequence). V lost 4 bases and J 3 bases, leaving 12 bases between the germline ends. The CDR3 extends over 14 amino acids. CDR3 loop: CASSMGGETDTQYF. The CDR3 coding sequence is TGTGCCAGCAGCATGGGGGGAGAGACAGATACGCAGTATTTT.

The V call is TRBV2, the J call TRBJ1-4, with 11 positions matching TRBD1. The junction had 5 bases not matched to a gene; V was cut back by 9 bases and J by 8 bases. The CDR3 length is 13 residues. Germline CDR1 SNHLY, CDR2 FYNNEI. The CDR3 DNA reads as TGTGCCAGTGGACAGGGGGCGAGCGAAAAACTGTTTTTT. Translating it yields CASGQGASEKLFF. Full variable domain (missing parts from reference TRBV2 and TRBJ1-4): EPEVTQTPSHQVTQMGQEVILRCVPISNHLYFYWYRQILGQKVEFLVSFYNNEISEKSEIFDDQFSVERPDGSNFTLKIRSTKLEDSAMYFCASGQGASEKLFFGSGTQLSVL.

J is TRBJ1-5 and V is TRBV9; D is perhaps TRBD1 (6 bases). The V and J ends lost 4 bases and 0 bases respectively, with 11 bases between them. The CDR3 is 15 amino acids. CDR1 is SGDLS, CDR2 YYNGEE, per germline. CDR3 sequence: CASSQDSYSNQPQHF. The DNA of the CDR3 is TGTGCCAGCAGCCAGGACAGTTATAGCAATCAGCCCCAGCATTTT.

The chain couples TRBV24-1 to TRBJ2-2, with a possible D match to TRBD1 (5 bases). The ends were cut back, 7 bases at V and 5 bases at J, with 19 bases in the middle. CDR1 KGHDR and CDR2 SFDVKD come from the germline V gene. This CDR3 contains 16 residues. The CDR3 DNA is TGTGCCACCAGGGCTCCCGGCAGGGTGGAAACCGGGGAGCTGTTTTTT. Translation gives CATRAPGRVETGELFF.

CDR3 sequence reads: CASSPAGTSGRAANTGELFF. For the CDR3, the DNA is TGTGCCAGCTCACCTGCCGGGACTAGCGGGAGGGCCGCGAACACCGGGGAGCTGTTTTTT. The chain has TRBV18 and TRBJ2-2; 16 positions match TRBD2. This CDR3 has 20 amino acids. Germline V CDR1 and CDR2: KGHSH, LQKENI. V lost 3 bases to trimming and J lost 0 bases; unmatched junction nucleotides: 7.

This chain connects TRBV27 to TRBJ2-1; the match to TRBD1 covers 9 bases. V shed 8 bases, J shed 8 bases, and the junction held 13 bases outside the gene matches. Germline V lookup: CDR1 MNHEY, CDR2 SMNVEV (reference sequence). This CDR3 comprises 15 residues. The CDR3 DNA sequence: TGTGCCAGCCATCCGGGACAGGGTCTCGGCGATGAGCAGTTCTTC. Translation gives CASHPGQGLGDEQFF.

The rearrangement links TRBV2 to TRBJ2-5; D not resolved. The CDR3 loop spans 13 amino acids. Trimming took off 4 bases at V and 2 bases at J, with 8 bases between the two ends. Looked up from germline, CDR1 is SNHLY and CDR2 is FYNNEI. The CDR3 DNA reads as TGTGCCAGCAGTGGAACAGAACAAGAGACCCAGTACTTC. Residues: CASSGTEQETQYF.

This chain connects TRBV5-4 to TRBJ2-7; TRBD2 is a possible D gene (6 bases). Germline lookup yields CDR1 SGHNT and CDR2 YYREEE (reference sequence). Trimming took off 4 bases at V and 3 bases at J, with 17 bases between the two ends. The length of the CDR3 is 15 residues. The CDR3 region has the DNA TGTGCCAGCAGCGCCCAAGGGGAGGCCCTCTACGAGCAGTACTTC. It translates to CASSAQGEALYEQYF.

This rearrangement joins TRBV5-1 to TRBJ2-1; perhaps TRBD1 as D (5 bases). V gave up 4 bases and J gave up 5 bases, with 16 bases separating them. Germline CDR1 reads SGHRS; CDR2 reads YFSETQ. CDR3 size: 15 residues. The CDR3 bases are TGCGCCAGCAGCCAACAGGACCCCGGAGACAATGAGCAGTTCTTC. Translated: CASSQQDPGDNEQFF.

The rearrangement joins TRBV29-1 to TRBJ2-3, with D possibly TRBD2 on 6 matching bases. Deletions cut 4 bases from V and 2 bases from J, with 10 bases between. Germline loops: CDR1 SQVTM, CDR2 ANQGSEA. The CDR3 totals 13 residues. The CDR3 sequence is CSVVGGTTDTQYF. As DNA, the CDR3 is TGCAGCGTTGTAGGCGGGACCACAGATACGCAGTATTTT.

The chain employs TRBV5-4 and TRBJ2-1, with D maybe TRBD2 (6 bases). The CDR3 loop spans 15 amino acids. Germline V gives CDR1 SGHNT, CDR2 YYREEE (reference sequence). Trimming cost V 6 bases and J 9 bases, with 22 bases left between them. Here the CDR3 DNA reads TGTGCCAGCACCGAAAACGGGAGACTGGGGCCTGAGCAGTTCTTC. Amino acid sequence: CASTENGRLGPEQFF.

This clone showed up just a few times. V gene TRBV19 combines with J gene TRBJ1-2; D gene unclear. CDR1 is LNHDA, CDR2 SQIVND, per germline (reference sequence). V was shortened by 6 bases and J by 8 bases, with 13 bases between the two germline ends. The length of the CDR3 is 12 residues. The CDR3 nucleotides are TGTGCCAGTAGGGCCTCCCGCGGGGGCTACACCTTC. This sequence encodes CASRASRGGYTF.

The chain uses TRBV29-1 and TRBJ2-1, with a possible D match to TRBD2 (5 bases). CDR3 length equals 15 residues. The V end was cut by 2 bases, the J end by 4 bases, with 15 bases between. Germline V gene data show CDR1 as SQVTM and CDR2 as ANQGSEA. The CDR3, as DNA: TGCAGCGTTGAATTTTTGCGGGTGGGTTACAATGAGCAGTTCTTC. It yields the protein CSVEFLRVGYNEQFF.

The chain combines TRBV15 with TRBJ2-1, with TRBD1 matching 8 bases. CDR3 length: 14 amino acids. Losses at the gene ends were 3 bases for V and 5 bases for J; bases not matched to a gene: 3. Germline values: CDR1 LNHNV, CDR2 YYDKDF (reference sequence). The CDR3 protein is CATSSRDRNNEQFF. The CDR3 region has the DNA TGTGCCACCAGCAGCCGGGACAGGAACAATGAGCAGTTCTTC. The variable domain in full, completed from reference TRBV15 and TRBJ2-1, reads DAMVIQNPRYQVTQFGKPVTLSCSQTLNHNVMYWYQQKSSQAPKLLFHYYDKDFNNEADTPDNFQSRRPNTSFCFLDIRSPGLGDTAMYLCATSSRDRNNEQFFGPGTRLTVL.

V is TRBV5-1 and J is TRBJ1-1, with D uncertain. CDR3 size: 14 residues. With 4 bases removed from V and 2 bases from J, the gap between germline ends came to 12 bases. Germline V gives CDR1 SGHRS, CDR2 YFSETQ. CDR3 in DNA: TGCGCCAGCAGCCCCCAGGTAATTAACACTGAAGCTTTCTTT. Protein: CASSPQVINTEAFF.